This passage covers 15 T cell receptor beta chains from one sample sequenced in a study of T-cell reconstitution after alpha-beta-depleted transplantation in children (TCRdb year 2016). The library came from PCR. The sequencer listed for this sample is Illumina HiSeq 2500. TCR library preparation used molecular barcoding, with unique molecular identifiers applied to normalize quantification of the TCRbeta repertoire. Using fastp at Q25 and MiXCR, TCRdb reprocessed the public reads and kept productive beta chains. Merged by CDR3 protein, the rows form single entries marked with the most common genes and DNA. This sample gives roughly 350,000 distinct CDR3 sequences in total; 10% of them show up just once. About 2.3% of the sample is taken by the ten largest. Sequences were derived from PBMCs from the stem cell graft donor, sampled from the stem cell graft. Source of these receptors: a human donor who donated a stem cell graft to a child with acute lymphoblastic leukemia.

This clonotype appeared a few times. This chain links TRBV20-1 with TRBJ2-1; D is unresolved. Germline assignment: CDR1 DFQATT and CDR2 SNEGSKA (reference sequence). V lost 5 bases, J lost 6 bases, and 20 bases lay in between. The CDR3 has 15 amino acids. The CDR3, as DNA: TGCAGTGCTCGATCCGACCGCCAGTCCGGCAATGAGCAGTTCTTC. Protein: CSARSDRQSGNEQFF.

The CDR3 DNA sequence: TGTGCCAGCAGCCCCCTGGGACTAGGTGAATGGGAGCAGTTCTTC. This encodes CASSPLGLGEWEQFF. The chain uses TRBV5-5 and TRBJ2-1; 8 bases line up with TRBD2. Germline V gives CDR1 SGHKS, CDR2 YYEKEE (reference sequence). The CDR3 totals 15 residues. Unmatched junction bases numbered 13, after V lost 4 bases and J lost 10 bases.

This clonotype was found a few times. The chain is built from TRBV9 and TRBJ2-1; 11 nucleotides match TRBD1. Germline V gene sequence: CDR1 SGDLS, CDR2 YYNGEE. Trimming at V came to 0 bases and at J to 9 bases, leaving 14 bases not matched to a gene. The CDR3 runs to 18 residues. The CDR3, as DNA: TGTGCCAGCAGCGTAGGTCGGACAGGGGGCATAGTCCACGCTGAGCAGTTCTTC. Translating gives CASSVGRTGGIVHAEQFF.

This clonotype was counted only a few times. The chain recombines TRBV20-1 with TRBJ2-1; TRBD2 aligns across 7 bases. CDR1 and CDR2 from the germline V gene are DFQATT and SNEGSKA (reference sequence). There are 15 residues in the CDR3. The V segment lost 1 base and the J segment 7 bases; nucleotides outside the gene matches: 10. The CDR3 nucleotides are TGCAGTGCTAGAGGAATGCGGGAGAGTCGAAATGAGCAGTTCTTC. Protein product: CSARGMRESRNEQFF.

The chain joins TRBV5-1 to TRBJ1-1, with unresolved D. Germline CDR1 SGHRS, CDR2 YFSETQ. The ends were cut back, 4 bases at V and 7 bases at J, with 11 bases in the middle. The length of the CDR3 is 12 residues. The CDR3 DNA reads TGCGCCAGCAGCCCTTTCTCGGGTGAAGCTTTCTTT. This gives the protein CASSPFSGEAFF.

The chain joins TRBV12-3 or TRBV12-4 to TRBJ2-3, with TRBD1 identical over 8 bases. With 6 bases clipped from V and 6 bases from J, the junction kept 11 bases outside the gene matches. The CDR3 runs 15 residues. The CDR3 protein is CASSGRAGGWDTQYF. Written as DNA, the CDR3 is TGTGCCAGCAGCGGTAGAGCAGGGGGCTGGGATACGCAGTATTTT.

The chain joins TRBV6-4 to TRBJ2-3; D is perhaps TRBD1 (6 bases). V was cut by 5 bases and J by 2 bases, with 17 bases left in between. The CDR3 sequence is 16 residues long. Germline V lookup: CDR1 MRHNA, CDR2 SNTAGT. CDR3 nucleotide sequence: TGTGCCAGCAGTCGATCAGGGGTAGGCTACACAGATACGCAGTATTTT. It yields the protein CASSRSGVGYTDTQYF.

Concerning this clonotype: Compared with germline, one end of the junction differs, possibly owing to a read error. V is TRBV3-1 and J is TRBJ2-1, with 10 positions matching TRBD2. The CDR3 contains 15 residues. CDR1 and CDR2 (germline): LGHDT, YNNKEL (reference sequence). The CDR3 DNA is TGTGCCTGCAGCCAAGGTAGCGGGGGGCCGAATGAGCAGTTCTTC. It is translated as CACSQGSGGPNEQFF.

V gene TRBV12-3 or TRBV12-4 combines with J gene TRBJ2-1; 9 bases are a match to TRBD2. The junction had 9 bases not matched to a gene; V was cut back by 8 bases and J by 4 bases. The CDR3 contains 15 residues. Here the CDR3 reads CASGPLTSGYNEQFF. The CDR3 DNA is TGTGCCAGCGGACCTCTGACTAGCGGTTACAATGAGCAGTTCTTC.

The chain is built from TRBV12-3 or TRBV12-4 and TRBJ2-3, with TRBD2 matching 15 bases. The CDR3 sequence is 18 residues long. V dropped 6 bases and J dropped 6; count of bases not matched to a gene: 13. CDR3 residues: CASSLSKAGTSGRDTQYF. The DNA for the CDR3 is TGTGCCAGCAGCCTTTCGAAAGCCGGGACTAGCGGGAGGGATACGCAGTATTTT.

The chain employs TRBV30 and TRBJ1-3; no firm D call. The CDR3 has 12 residues. Trimming shortened V by 5 bases and J by 0 bases, and 5 bases separated the two germline ends. Germline loops: CDR1 GTSNPN, CDR2 SVGIG (reference sequence). The CDR3, as DNA: TGTGCCTGGGGCCTCTCTGGAAACACCATATATTTT. Protein product: CAWGLSGNTIYF.

A few counts support this clonotype. Mismatch with germline at one junction end may stem from a read error. The chain uses TRBV5-1 and TRBJ2-3, with 7 bases lining up with TRBD2. Germline CDR1 is SGHRS and CDR2 is YFSETQ. CDR3 length equals 14 residues. This CDR3 reads CASSFGDYTDTQYF. In nucleotides, the CDR3 is TGTGCCAGCAGCTTCGGGGACTACACAGATACGCAGTATTTT.

The chain links TRBV5-1 to TRBJ2-3; D remains unclear. Deletions cut 4 bases from V and 4 bases from J, with 10 bases between. Per germline, CDR1 SGHRS and CDR2 YFSETQ. This CDR3 is 13 amino acids long. As DNA, the CDR3 is TGCGCCAGCAGCAAGACTGCACCAGATACGCAGTATTTT. Its translation: CASSKTAPDTQYF.

This clonotype showed up just a few times. This rearrangement joins TRBV15 to TRBJ2-3, with a weak D call TRBD2 (6 bases). CDR3 length equals 16 residues. Germline values: CDR1 LNHNV, CDR2 YYDKDF (reference sequence). V was trimmed by 5 bases and J by 4 bases, leaving 19 bases between them. The CDR3 nucleotides are TGTGCCACCAGCGACGGGACTGGACGGCCGGCAGATACGCAGTATTTT. Its protein product is CATSDGTGRPADTQYF.

This clonotype was counted only a few times. V usage is TRBV29-1 and J usage is TRBJ2-5; D possibly corresponds to TRBD1 (5 bases). CDR1 and CDR2 (germline): SQVTM, ANQGSEA. The CDR3 sequence is 11 residues long. Trimming took off 2 bases at V and 7 bases at J, with 8 bases between the two ends. Here the CDR3 DNA reads TGCAGCGTTGAACCGCAGGGGACCCAGTACTTC. It codes for CSVEPQGTQYF.